Presented here are 27 T cell receptor beta chains from one specimen sequenced in a study of shared clonotypes between healthy human individuals. The protocol was immunoSEQ multiplex PCR, while the TCRdb copy is restricted to in-frame clones and leaves out a portion. The repertoire includes around 720,000 clones, about 80% of them detected once, and 1.5% to 2% sits in the top ten. Sequencing input: memory CD4+ T cells sorted from blood. The subset here: CD45RA-negative fraction. Source of these receptors: a woman aged 25 to 39 in good health.

There are a few counts of this clone. V gene TRBV6-6 combines with J gene TRBJ1-5, with D unresolved. Germline CDR1 and CDR2: MNHNY and SVGAGI (reference sequence). V dropped 5 bases and J dropped 9 bases, with 23 bases sitting between them. This CDR3 has 16 residues. The CDR3 nucleotides read TGTGCCAGCAGTCAGAGCGTTGTAGCCACCAAAGGGCCCCAGCATTTT. Protein: CASSQSVVATKGPQHF.

This clone was seen a single time. The rearrangement links TRBV23-1 to TRBJ2-7; 10 nucleotides line up with TRBD1. TRBV23-1 is reported as an ORF; its role is uncertain. The trim removed 3 bases at V and 5 bases at J, leaving 4 bases unmatched. This CDR3 contains 14 residues. CDR3 bases: TGCGCCAGCAGTCATTACGGACAGGGGGACGAGCAGTACTTC. Translated, it gives CASSHYGQGDEQYF.

This clone has just one count. This chain links TRBV21-1 with TRBJ2-6. TRBV21-1 is a pseudogene. The CDR3 contains 16 residues. The CDR3 region is CASSGPGLYGANVLTF. The CDR3 DNA reads as TGTGCCAGCTCGGGCCCAGGTCTCTATGGGGCCAACGTCCTGACTTTC.

J is TRBJ2-3 and V is TRBV2; TRBD1 agrees at 7 bases. CDR1 SNHLY and CDR2 FYNNEI come from the germline V gene. The V gene end was trimmed by 8 bases and the J gene end by 0 bases; junction bases not matched to a gene: 5. The CDR3 loop spans 14 amino acids. The CDR3 DNA sequence: TGTGCCAGCGGCGACAGGGCTAGCACAGATACGCAGTATTTT. It yields the protein CASGDRASTDTQYF. Combining the CDR3 with reference TRBV2 and TRBJ2-3 gives the whole variable domain EPEVTQTPSHQVTQMGQEVILRCVPISNHLYFYWYRQILGQKVEFLVSFYNNEISEKSEIFDDQFSVERPDGSNFTLKIRSTKLEDSAMYFCASGDRASTDTQYFGPGTRLTVL.

The chain uses TRBV18 and TRBJ2-7, with D possibly TRBD2 on 6 matching bases. V was pared by 4 bases and J by 4 bases, with 23 bases between. Germline V CDR1 and CDR2: KGHSH, LQKENI. The CDR3 loop spans 17 amino acids. CDR3 DNA sequence: TGTGCCAGCTCACTTGGCGCGGGACCCGCTCTATATTACGAGCAGTACTTC. It yields the protein CASSLGAGPALYYEQYF.

This clone was picked up many times. The chain carries TRBV4-2 and TRBJ2-1; a weak D match, TRBD2 (6 bases). The length of the CDR3 is 17 residues. Trimming shortened V by 0 bases and J by 8 bases, and 20 bases separated the two germline ends. Per germline, CDR1 LGHNA and CDR2 YNFKEQ. DNA for the CDR3: TGTGCCAGCAGCCAAGAAGTTCAAACGGGAGCTAGATATGAGCAGTTCTTC. It specifies CASSQEVQTGARYEQFF.

The chain links TRBV18 to TRBJ1-1, with D unclear. Trimming pared 5 bases from V and 6 bases from J, leaving 10 bases between. CDR1 KGHSH and CDR2 LQKENI come from the germline V gene. The CDR3 consists of 12 residues. CDR3 DNA: TGTGCCAGCTCAAGATATTTTTCTGAAGCTTTCTTT. This translates into CASSRYFSEAFF.

The chain carries TRBV11-2 and TRBJ2-3, with D maybe TRBD2 (7 bases). Germline V gene lookup returns CDR1 SGHAT and CDR2 FQNNGV. The CDR3 runs to 15 residues. Trimming pared 3 bases from V and 5 bases from J, leaving 15 bases between. The CDR3 sequence is CASSFGGPRVDTQYF. The CDR3 coding sequence is TGTGCCAGCAGCTTCGGGGGGCCTCGCGTAGATACGCAGTATTTT.

This chain uses TRBV5-4 with TRBJ1-2; 8 bases match TRBD1. Per germline, CDR1 SGHNT and CDR2 YYREEE (reference sequence). After removal of 0 bases from V and 3 bases from J, the junction contained 10 bases not matched to a gene. This CDR3 comprises 17 residues. The CDR3 sequence: CASSLGFGQGADYGYTF. CDR3 bases: TGTGCCAGCAGCTTGGGTTTTGGGCAGGGGGCCGACTATGGCTACACCTTC.

V gene TRBV7-2 combines with J gene TRBJ2-3; D uncertain. The V and J ends lost 2 bases and 1 base respectively, with 10 bases between them. Germline-derived CDR1 and CDR2 are SGHTA and FQGNSA. The CDR3 is 15 residues long. The CDR3 protein is CASSLTAQGTDTQYF. CDR3 in DNA: TGTGCCAGCAGCTTAACGGCGCAGGGCACAGATACGCAGTATTTT.

The chain couples TRBV6-6 to TRBJ1-5; no clear D gene. The V gene's germline CDR1 is MNHNY and CDR2 SVGAGI (reference sequence). V lost 0 bases to trimming and J lost 5 bases, with 11 bases between them. The CDR3 is made up of 15 amino acids. CDR3 in DNA: TGTGCCAGCAGTTACTCGCGGGGAACCCATCAGCCCCAGCATTTT. This encodes CASSYSRGTHQPQHF.

This clone was seen only a few times. This chain uses TRBV28 with TRBJ1-2; 9 bases align to TRBD1. This CDR3 has 16 amino acids. V shed 6 bases and J 1 base; nucleotides not matched to a gene: 9. Germline lookup yields CDR1 MDHEN and CDR2 SYDVKM. The CDR3, as DNA: TGTGCCAGCAGCTCCGGGACAGGGCGGGTTAACTATGGCTACACCTTC. It encodes CASSSGTGRVNYGYTF.

This rearrangement joins TRBV30 to TRBJ2-7, with 7 bases that match TRBD2. The V and J ends lost 2 bases and 2 bases, in that order; junction bases with no gene match: 6. Germline V gives CDR1 GTSNPN, CDR2 SVGIG (reference sequence). The CDR3 has 14 residues. The CDR3 loop reads CAWSNPGLTYEQYF. Here the CDR3 DNA reads TGTGCCTGGAGTAACCCGGGACTAACCTACGAGCAGTACTTC.

This clone has only one observation. This chain links TRBV7-8 with TRBJ1-3, with D maybe TRBD1 (6 bases). V was cut by 2 bases and J by 9 bases, with 17 bases left in between. Germline loops: CDR1 SGHVS, CDR2 FQNEAQ. The CDR3 length is 15 residues. The chain's CDR3 is CASSLRSAGDGTIYF. DNA for the CDR3: TGTGCCAGCAGCTTAAGGTCCGCAGGGGATGGCACCATATATTTT. The whole variable domain, remainder taken from reference TRBV7-8 and TRBJ1-3, is GAGVSQSPRYKVAKRGQDVALRCDPISGHVSLFWYQQALGQGPEFLTYFQNEAQLDKSGLPSDRFFAERPEGSVSTLKIQRTQQEDSAVYLCASSLRSAGDGTIYFGEGSWLTVV.

The chain uses TRBV19 and TRBJ1-1, with D possibly TRBD1 on 5 matching bases. This CDR3 region has 13 residues. The germline V gene has CDR1 LNHDA and CDR2 SQIVND (reference sequence). V shed 5 bases and J shed 5 bases, with 12 bases lying between them. For the CDR3, the DNA is TGTGCCAGTAGTTATGGGGCCGGGACTGAAGCTTTCTTT. This translates into CASSYGAGTEAFF. Looking up the rest from reference TRBV19 and TRBJ1-1 gives the full variable domain: DGGITQSPKYLFRKEGQNVTLSCEQNLNHDAMYWYRQDPGQGLRLIYYSQIVNDFQKGDIAEGYSVSREKKESFPLTVTSAQKNPTAFYLCASSYGAGTEAFFGQGTRLTVV.

The rearrangement joins TRBV9 to TRBJ2-3; 8 nucleotides match TRBD2. Germline CDR1 and CDR2: SGDLS and YYNGEE. The CDR3 length is 17 residues. The trim removed 2 bases at V and 2 bases at J, leaving 10 bases unmatched. CDR3 protein: CASSVRIAGHSTDTQYF. In DNA, the CDR3 is TGTGCCAGCAGCGTGAGAATAGCGGGGCACTCCACAGATACGCAGTATTTT.

V gene TRBV5-1 combines with J gene TRBJ2-5; 10 nucleotides match TRBD2. V shed 1 base and J 4 bases; nucleotides not matched to a gene: 13. Germline values: CDR1 SGHRS, CDR2 YFSETQ. There are 18 residues in the CDR3. CDR3 protein: CASSLMASGRVDSETQYF. The CDR3 DNA follows: TGCGCCAGCAGCTTGATGGCTAGCGGGAGAGTGGATTCAGAGACCCAGTACTTC.

The chain has TRBV27 and TRBJ1-3; D remains unclear. CDR1 MNHEY and CDR2 SMNVEV come from the germline V gene (reference sequence). This CDR3 spans 14 amino acids. The V end was cut by 5 bases, the J end by 0 bases, with 8 bases between. The CDR3 nucleotides read TGTGCCAGCAGTCGGTACAACTCTGGAAACACCATATATTTT. Protein: CASSRYNSGNTIYF.

The CDR3: CASSLQAGTDTQYF. In nucleotides, the CDR3 is TGTGCCAGCAGCTTACAAGCGGGCACAGATACGCAGTATTTT. The chain is built from TRBV5-6 and TRBJ2-3, with TRBD2 as a possible D gene (5 bases). Germline loops: CDR1 SGHDT, CDR2 YYEEEE. The ends were cut back, 2 bases at V and 1 base at J, with 8 bases in the middle. This CDR3 has 14 amino acids.

The sample holds a few counts of this clone. The chain couples TRBV21-1 to TRBJ1-1. TRBV21-1 counts as a pseudogene. The CDR3 contains 15 residues. CDR3 sequence (DNA): TGTGCCAGCAGCGGAAACGGTAGACCGAACACTGAAGCTTTCTTT. Protein product: CASSGNGRPNTEAFF.

On this clone itself: Other DNA sequences in this specimen translate into the identical CDR3. The J gene is TRBJ2-3, the V gene TRBV10-1, with D possibly matching TRBD1 (6 bases). The germline V gene has CDR1 WNHNN and CDR2 SYGVQD (reference sequence). Deletions cut 3 bases from V and 5 bases from J, with 12 bases between. The CDR3 extends over 14 amino acids. In nucleotides, the CDR3 is TGCGCCAGCAGTGAAGGGGGAGTGGTAGATACGCAGTATTTT. Protein product: CASSEGGVVDTQYF.

The chain is built from TRBV7-8 and TRBJ2-3, with 10 bases identical to TRBD1. CDR1 SGHVS and CDR2 FQNEAQ come from the germline V gene. Trimming at V came to 1 base and at J to 1 base, leaving 2 bases not matched to a gene. This CDR3 has 16 amino acids. The CDR3 DNA sequence: TGTGCCAGCAGCTTAGGGGGACAGGGGCGCACAGATACGCAGTATTTT. It is translated as CASSLGGQGRTDTQYF.

Remarks on this clone: Other DNA sequences of this sample code for an identical CDR3. The rearrangement uses TRBV6-5 and TRBJ2-3; D is perhaps TRBD1 or TRBD2 (5 bases each). Between the trimmed V and J ends, which lost 0 bases and 2 bases, there was a span of 9 bases. The germline V gene has CDR1 MNHEY and CDR2 SVGAGI. The CDR3 totals 15 residues. CDR3 nucleotide sequence: TGTGCCAGCAGTTACTCCGGGACGTCCACAGATACGCAGTATTTT. Translation: CASSYSGTSTDTQYF.

This clone was detected only a few times. The genes are TRBV10-2 and TRBJ1-5, with D perhaps matching TRBD1 (5 bases). Germline-derived CDR1 and CDR2 are WSHSY and SAAADI. The length of the CDR3 is 17 residues. Trimming shortened V by 6 bases and J by 2 bases, and 20 bases separated the two germline ends. CDR3 in amino acids: CASSDKSRGGGNQPQHF. For the CDR3, the DNA is TGCGCCAGCAGCGATAAATCAAGGGGTGGCGGCAATCAGCCCCAGCATTTT.

The genes are TRBV19 and TRBJ1-4, with D unclear. Trimming took 5 bases from V and 8 from J, leaving 12 bases between them. The CDR3 contains 13 residues. Germline values: CDR1 LNHDA, CDR2 SQIVND (reference sequence). CDR3 protein: CASSRGLAEKLFF. The CDR3 DNA follows: TGTGCCAGTAGTCGCGGTTTGGCGGAAAAACTGTTTTTT. The full variable domain, its missing parts supplied by reference TRBV19 and TRBJ1-4, is DGGITQSPKYLFRKEGQNVTLSCEQNLNHDAMYWYRQDPGQGLRLIYYSQIVNDFQKGDIAEGYSVSREKKESFPLTVTSAQKNPTAFYLCASSRGLAEKLFFGSGTQLSVL.

V gene TRBV19 combines with J gene TRBJ1-1, with D hard to call. The CDR3 spans 13 residues. The V gene lost 7 bases and the J gene lost 1 base, with 10 bases spanning the gap. CDR1 LNHDA and CDR2 SQIVND come from the germline V gene (reference sequence). DNA for the CDR3: TGTGCCAGTATGAAGAGATGGAACACTGAAGCTTTCTTT. Its translation: CASMKRWNTEAFF.

This rearrangement joins TRBV6-6 to TRBJ2-2; TRBD1 might be the D (5 bases). Trimming left V 4 bases short and J 5 bases short, with 8 bases between. CDR3 length: 13 residues. Germline values: CDR1 MNHNY, CDR2 SVGAGI (reference sequence). The CDR3 loop is CASSLTATGELFF. CDR3 DNA sequence: TGTGCCAGCAGTTTGACAGCTACCGGGGAGCTGTTTTTT.